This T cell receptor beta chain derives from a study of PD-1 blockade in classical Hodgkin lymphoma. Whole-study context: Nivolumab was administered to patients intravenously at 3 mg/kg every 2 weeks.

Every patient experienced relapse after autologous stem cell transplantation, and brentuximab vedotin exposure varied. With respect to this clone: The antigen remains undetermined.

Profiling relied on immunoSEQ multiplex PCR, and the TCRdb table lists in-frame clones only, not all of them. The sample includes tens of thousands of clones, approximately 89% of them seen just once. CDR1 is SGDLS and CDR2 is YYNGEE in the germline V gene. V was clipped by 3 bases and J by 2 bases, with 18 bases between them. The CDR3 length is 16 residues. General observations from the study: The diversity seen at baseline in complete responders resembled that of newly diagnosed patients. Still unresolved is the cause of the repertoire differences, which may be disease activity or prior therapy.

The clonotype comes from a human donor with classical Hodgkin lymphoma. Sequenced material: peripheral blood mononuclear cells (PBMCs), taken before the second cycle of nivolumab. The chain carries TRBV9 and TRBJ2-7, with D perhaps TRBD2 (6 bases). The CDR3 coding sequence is TGTGCCAGCAGCGGCTCCGGGACTCTTCGGGCCTACGAGCAGTACTTC. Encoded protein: CASSGSGTLRAYEQYF.